This T cell receptor (beta chain) was profiled in a study of siplizumab effects on memory and regulatory T cells. Clones were read by immunoSEQ multiplex PCR, and TCRdb kept only the in-frame ones, dropping some. This table holds fewer than 85,000 clones, around 90% found once. This clone was seen once. The V and J ends lost 7 bases and 4 bases respectively, with 13 bases between them. Germline lookup yields CDR1 MNHEY and CDR2 SVGAGI. There are 13 residues in the CDR3. The clonotype was recovered from a human donor in good health. The chain links TRBV6-5 to TRBJ1-2; D remains ambiguous. The source material was Tregs sorted from blood. The CDR3 DNA reads TGTGCCAGCACCGATCTCGGACTCTATGGCTACACCTTC. Translated, it gives CASTDLGLYGYTF.